The 24 T cell receptor beta chains reported below all come from one sample, sequenced in a study of blood T cells in healthy people across ages. A second PCR, run for roughly 7 to 11 cycles, used a sample-barcoded 5' primer plus a J-beta primer mix. TCRdb re-called the 5' RACE reads through MiXCR, storing one row per CDR3 protein. There are around 670,000 distinct CDR3 sequences in the sample; 25% to 35% occur only once, and 15% to 19% lies in the top ten. The sequenced material came from blood. Receptors were obtained from an elderly woman in good health.

This clonotype showed up many times. The rearrangement links TRBV20-1 to TRBJ2-3, with TRBD2 identical over 10 bases. Unmatched junction bases numbered 6, after V lost 7 bases and J lost 2 bases. Germline assignment: CDR1 DFQATT and CDR2 SNEGSKA (reference sequence). The CDR3 spans 14 residues. CDR3 coding DNA: TGCAGTGAGAGGACTAGCGGTTCCACAGATACGCAGTATTTT. Translating it yields CSERTSGSTDTQYF.

Regarding this clonotype: One end of the junction is discordant with germline, which a read error may explain. The rearrangement links TRBV9 to TRBJ1-1; a weak D match, TRBD1 (6 bases). The germline gives CDR1 SGDLS, CDR2 YYNGEE. This CDR3 has 16 residues. For the CDR3, the DNA is TGTGCCAGCAGCGTAGCCGGGGGCATTAGGAACACTGACGCTTTCTTT. Translating it yields CASSVAGGIRNTDAFF. The entire variable domain, with the rest obtained from reference TRBV9 and TRBJ1-1, is as follows: DSGVTQTPKHLITATGQRVTLRCSPRSGDLSVYWYQQSLDQGLQFLIQYYNGEERAKGNILERFSAQQFPDLHSELNLSSLELGDSALYFCASSVAGGIRNTDAFFGQGTRLTVV.

This clonotype was counted at least ten times. The chain links TRBV7-2 to TRBJ1-2; weak D call: TRBD1 (5 bases). The germline gives CDR1 SGHTA, CDR2 FQGNSA. Trimming cost V 5 bases and J 5 bases, with 15 bases left between them. The CDR3 totals 14 residues. The DNA for the CDR3 is TGTGCCAGCAGCCGAGGGGACGGATGGTATGGCTACACCTTC. Residues: CASSRGDGWYGYTF.

This clonotype was detected many times. This rearrangement joins TRBV6-6 to TRBJ1-6; 7 bases match TRBD1. The CDR3 is 15 amino acids. The junction had 8 bases not matched to a gene; V was cut back by 8 bases and J by 4 bases. Germline assignment: CDR1 MNHNY and CDR2 SVGAGI (reference sequence). CDR3 residues: CASWEGAEYNSPLHF. The CDR3 DNA sequence: TGTGCCAGCTGGGAGGGGGCAGAGTATAATTCACCCCTCCACTTT.

This clonotype was recorded at least ten times. This chain connects TRBV29-1 to TRBJ2-6, with D possibly matching TRBD1 (6 bases). V gave up 0 bases and J gave up 1 base, with 10 bases separating them. Germline values: CDR1 SQVTM, CDR2 ANQGSEA. The CDR3 extends over 16 amino acids. Here the CDR3 reads CSVEESTGSGANVLTF. CDR3 bases: TGCAGCGTTGAAGAGTCTACAGGGTCTGGGGCCAACGTCCTGACTTTC. Full variable domain (outside the CDR3, taken from reference TRBV29-1 and TRBJ2-6): SAVISQKPSRDICQRGTSLTIQCQVDSQVTMMFWYRQQPGQSLTLIATANQGSEATYESGFVIDKFPISRPNLTFSTLTVSNMSPEDSSIYLCSVEESTGSGANVLTFGAGSRLTVL.

The chain combines TRBV6-1 with TRBJ1-4; D perhaps matches TRBD1 (6 bases). The CDR3 runs 14 residues. V was trimmed by 5 bases and J by 6 bases, leaving 13 bases between them. Germline V gene data show CDR1 as MNHNS and CDR2 as SASEGT. The CDR3 spells CASSNRVGDEKLFF. CDR3 nucleotide sequence: TGTGCCAGCAGTAACAGGGTTGGCGATGAAAAACTGTTTTTT.

The chain recombines TRBV6-2 or TRBV6-3 with TRBJ2-3, with 11 positions matching TRBD2. The CDR3 consists of 13 residues. Germline trimming cut 6 bases from V and 7 bases from J; bases unmatched to any gene: 3. Germline CDR1 reads MNHEY; CDR2 reads SVGEGT. The CDR3 DNA sequence: TGTGCCAGCAGCCGACTAGCGGGATATACGCAGTATTTT. It encodes CASSRLAGYTQYF.

This clonotype was detected ten times or more. The chain joins TRBV7-7 to TRBJ2-5, with 8 nucleotides matching TRBD1. The CDR3 is 16 amino acids. V shed 5 bases and J 5 bases; nucleotides not matched to a gene: 13. CDR1 and CDR2 (germline): SSHAT, FNYEAQ (reference sequence). CDR3 amino acids: CASSNSGGSVRETQYF. The CDR3 DNA reads TGTGCCAGCAGCAACTCAGGGGGCAGCGTTCGGGAGACCCAGTACTTC. Full variable domain (rest looked up from reference TRBV7-7 and TRBJ2-5): GAGVSQSPRYKVTKRGQDVTLRCDPISSHATLYWYQQALGQGPEFLTYFNYEAQPDKSGLPSDRFSAERPEGSISTLTIQRTEQRDSAMYRCASSNSGGSVRETQYFGPGTRLLVL.

The chain uses TRBV30 and TRBJ2-3; tentatively, D is TRBD2 (5 bases). V lost 0 bases to trimming and J lost 2 bases, with 12 bases between them. CDR3 size: 15 residues. The germline V gene has CDR1 GTSNPN and CDR2 SVGIG (reference sequence). In nucleotides, the CDR3 is TGTGCCTGGAGTGTGAAGACTACAGCCACAGATACGCAGTATTTT. Residues: CAWSVKTTATDTQYF.

In regard to this clonotype: A single base separates this from a much larger clone, so it may be a read error. This chain connects TRBV25-1 to TRBJ1-1; D call uncertain. Trimming shortened V by 1 base and J by 10 bases, and 7 bases separated the two germline ends. The CDR3 is 11 residues long. Germline CDR1 reads MGHDK; CDR2 reads SYGVNS. The CDR3 sequence: CASSECRTAFF. The CDR3, as DNA: TGTGCCAGCAGTGAATGCAGGACAGCTTTCTTT.

A note on this clonotype: A much larger clone is a single base away; this may be a read error. The chain uses TRBV9 and TRBJ1-6; TRBD1 aligns across 9 bases. J was trimmed by 10 bases and V by 4 bases; bases with no gene match: 9. CDR3 length equals 15 residues. Per germline, CDR1 SGDLS and CDR2 YYNGEE. CDR3 sequence (DNA): TGTGCCAGCAGCACCGGGACAGGGTGGGGGTCACCCCTCCACTTT. This encodes CASSTGTGWGSPLHF.

This clonotype was seen repeatedly, ten times or more. The V gene is TRBV18, the J gene TRBJ1-1, with a weak D call TRBD1 (5 bases). V lost 6 bases to trimming and J lost 0 bases, with 8 bases between them. This CDR3 spans 13 amino acids. Germline V CDR1 and CDR2: KGHSH, LQKENI. The DNA for the CDR3 is TGTGCCAGCTCGCAGGACATGAACACTGAAGCTTTCTTT. This encodes CASSQDMNTEAFF.

A word on this clonotype: A much larger clone differs by one base, so this may be a read error. The chain carries TRBV7-3 and TRBJ1-2, with 7 bases fitting TRBD1. The germline V gene has CDR1 SGHTA and CDR2 FQGTGA. This CDR3 is built from 12 residues. In DNA, the CDR3 is TGTGCCAGCAACTTAAGGGACAGTGGCTACACCTTC. Protein sequence: CASNLRDSGYTF.

This clonotype was recorded at least ten times. The chain couples TRBV30 to TRBJ2-1, with 13 bases that match TRBD2. CDR1 and CDR2 from the germline V gene are GTSNPN and SVGIG (reference sequence). V shed 2 bases and J 6 bases; nucleotides not matched to a gene: 4. The length of the CDR3 is 15 residues. CDR3 coding DNA: TGTGCCTGGAGTCAGACTAGCGGGGGGAGCAATGAGCAGTTCTTC. Amino acid sequence: CAWSQTSGGSNEQFF.

The sample holds many counts of this clonotype. The chain uses TRBV5-1 and TRBJ2-5, with TRBD1 identical over 10 bases. V was clipped by 0 bases and J by 5 bases; unmatched bases: 4. This CDR3 contains 15 residues. The germline V gene encodes CDR1 SGHRS and CDR2 YFSETQ. CDR3 sequence reads: CASSLGDRGGETQYF. In DNA form, the CDR3 reads TGCGCCAGCAGCTTGGGGGACAGGGGAGGTGAGACCCAGTACTTC. Full variable domain (outside the CDR3, taken from reference TRBV5-1 and TRBJ2-5): KAGVTQTPRYLIKTRGQQVTLSCSPISGHRSVSWYQQTPGQGLQFLFEYFSETQRNKGNFPGRFSGRQFSNSRSEMNVSTLELGDSALYLCASSLGDRGGETQYFGPGTRLLVL.

The chain carries TRBV6-5 and TRBJ1-5, with D perhaps TRBD1 (5 bases). V lost 6 bases to trimming and J lost 0 bases, with 15 bases between them. The CDR3 has 16 amino acids. Germline V lookup: CDR1 MNHEY, CDR2 SVGAGI. Here the CDR3 DNA reads TGTGCCAGCAGCGTTGACAGCATGTATAGCAATCAGCCCCAGCATTTT. Translated, it gives CASSVDSMYSNQPQHF.

The gene calls are TRBV20-1 and TRBJ2-5; 10 bases align to TRBD2. Losses at the gene ends were 2 bases for V and 7 bases for J; bases not matched to a gene: 10. CDR3 size: 15 residues. Germline loops: CDR1 DFQATT, CDR2 SNEGSKA (reference sequence). CDR3 nucleotides: TGCAGTGCTAGATCTAGCGGGGGACTCCAAAGGACCCAGTACTTC. Translated, it gives CSARSSGGLQRTQYF.

This clonotype was counted many times. The CDR3 coding sequence is TGTGCCAGCAGCCGCACGGGACGAATTTACGAGCAGTACTTC. Protein sequence: CASSRTGRIYEQYF. The genes are TRBV7-8 and TRBJ2-7; D tentatively fits TRBD1 or TRBD2 (5 bases each). Trimming shortened V by 5 bases and J by 4 bases, and 15 bases separated the two germline ends. Germline loops: CDR1 SGHVS, CDR2 FQNEAQ. This CDR3 region has 14 residues.

CDR3 region: CSARPASYSTDTQYF. CDR3 nucleotide sequence: TGCAGTGCGCGACCCGCTAGCTACAGCACAGATACGCAGTATTTT. V usage is TRBV20-1 and J usage is TRBJ2-3; tentatively, D is TRBD2 (5 bases). The ends were cut back, 6 bases at V and 0 bases at J, with 16 bases in the middle. Germline V gene sequence: CDR1 DFQATT, CDR2 SNEGSKA (reference sequence). This CDR3 has 15 amino acids.

This clonotype was counted ten times or more. The genes are TRBV4-2 and TRBJ1-2; 10 bases match TRBD1. Losses at the gene ends were 3 bases for V and 10 bases for J; bases not matched to a gene: 5. This CDR3 region has 13 residues. CDR1 is LGHNA and CDR2 is YNFKEQ in the germline V gene. CDR3 coding DNA: TGTGCCAGCAGCCAGGCGACAGGGGGCGTCTACACCTTC. This translates into CASSQATGGVYTF.

This clonotype has only a few counts. V and J are TRBV18 and TRBJ1-5; TRBD1 matches at 7 bases. J was trimmed by 1 base and V by 5 bases; bases with no gene match: 5. This CDR3 comprises 15 residues. Germline V gene sequence: CDR1 KGHSH, CDR2 LQKENI. Here the CDR3 DNA reads TGTGCCAGCTCAAAGCAGGACAGGAGCAATCAGCCCCAGCATTTT. Its translation: CASSKQDRSNQPQHF.

The sample holds many counts of this clonotype. This sequence may be a read error, since a much larger clone differs from it by one base. The gene calls are TRBV6-1 and TRBJ2-7; D may be TRBD1 or TRBD2 (7 bases each). The CDR3 length is 17 residues. V lost 7 bases to trimming and J lost 7 bases, with 29 bases between them. Germline loops: CDR1 MNHNS, CDR2 SASEGT. Here the CDR3 reads CASIPRGGTEGYNEQYF. The CDR3 DNA is TGTGCCAGCATTCCTAGGGGAGGGACAGAGGGGTACAATGAGCAGTACTTC.

This clonotype appeared many times. The V call is TRBV6-2 or TRBV6-3, the J call TRBJ2-1, with TRBD1 matching over 9 bases. CDR1 is MNHEY and CDR2 is SVGEGT in the germline V gene. V was clipped by 5 bases and J by 7 bases; unmatched bases: 9. The CDR3 is 15 residues long. CDR3 DNA sequence: TGTGCCAGCAGTCGAACCGGGACAGGGTGGAATGAGCAGTTCTTC. This encodes CASSRTGTGWNEQFF.

Remarks on this clonotype: This may arise from a read error, as a much more abundant clone is one base away. As DNA, the CDR3 is TGTGCCTGCAGCTTATCCAGGGGCGGCGAGCAGTACTTC. Encoded protein: CACSLSRGGEQYF. This chain joins TRBV7-2 and TRBJ2-5; D is possibly TRBD1 (6 bases). The DNA matches TRBJ2-7 better at its end, which makes the J call doubtful. The germline V gene has CDR1 SGHTA and CDR2 FQGNSA. The CDR3 spans 13 residues.